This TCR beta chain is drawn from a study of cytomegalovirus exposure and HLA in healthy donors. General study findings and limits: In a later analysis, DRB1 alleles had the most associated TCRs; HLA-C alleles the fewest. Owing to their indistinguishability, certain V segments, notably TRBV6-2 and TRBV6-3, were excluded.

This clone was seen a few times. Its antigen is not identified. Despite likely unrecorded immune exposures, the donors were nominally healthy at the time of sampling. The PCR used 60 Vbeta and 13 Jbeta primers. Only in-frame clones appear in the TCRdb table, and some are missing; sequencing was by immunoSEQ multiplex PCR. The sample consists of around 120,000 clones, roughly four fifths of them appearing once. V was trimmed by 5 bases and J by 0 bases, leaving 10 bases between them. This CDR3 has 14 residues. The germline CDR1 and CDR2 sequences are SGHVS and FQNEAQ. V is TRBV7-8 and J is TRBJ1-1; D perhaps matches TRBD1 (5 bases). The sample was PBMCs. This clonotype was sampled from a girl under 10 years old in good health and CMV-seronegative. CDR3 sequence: CASSGQIMNTEAFF. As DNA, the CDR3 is TGTGCCAGCAGCGGACAAATCATGAACACTGAAGCTTTCTTT.